Reported below is one TCR beta chain. Its target is unknown. The sample is drawn from a study of breast tumors, draining lymph nodes, adjacent tissues. Study observations and caveats: Tumor TCR diversity was below lymph nodes but above nontumor tissue. The data were judged consistent with most tumor T cells coming from lymph node and expanding in tumor.

In germline, CDR1 is KGHSH, CDR2 LQKENI. This CDR3 has 13 residues. V was clipped by 6 bases and J by 4 bases, with 12 bases between them. In TCRdb, the multiplex PCR reads were re-called with MiXCR into one record per CDR3 protein. The sample holds over 10,000 distinct CDR3 sequences, 50% seen once. The genes are TRBV18 and TRBJ1-2; D remains ambiguous. The sample was tumor-adjacent breast tissue. This receptor was identified in a female donor with breast cancer. Some clones in this sample may be carry-over from other donors' samples. This CDR3 is CASSVDGTYGYTF. Written as DNA, the CDR3 is TGTGCCAGCTCGGTGGACGGAACCTATGGCTACACCTTC.